The clone carrying this T cell receptor beta chain was observed many times. Its antigen is unidentified. These data come from a study of regulatory T cells in long-lasting Graves disease. Study-wide context: Less than 3 months of antithyroid drugs had been taken by newly diagnosed Graves' patients.

Assembly of TCR beta libraries relied on iRepertoire HTBI primers together with Arm-PCR of CDR3 regions. Each CDR3 protein gets one entry after TCRdb re-called the multiplex PCR reads with MiXCR. The sample records about 440,000 distinct CDR3 sequences, 16% being singletons. CDR1 is SEHNR and CDR2 is FQNEAQ in the germline V gene (reference sequence). There are 13 residues in the CDR3. V was cut by 0 bases and J by 9 bases, with 9 bases left in between. Study-wide results and caveats: Not thyroid tissue but only peripheral blood was studied. Repertoires from persistent disease leaned toward TRBV28, TRBJ1-2 and TRBJ2-5.

Time point given: newly diagnosed GD, antithyroid drugs for less than 3 months. After RNA was extracted from PBMCs, the TCR library was made from it. These records were also assigned to another study, of T cells in Graves' hyperthyroidism and ophthalmopathy. That source notes: Ophthalmopathy, which appeared later, was predicted by the model a median around 6.5 months before onset.

This chain links TRBV7-9 with TRBJ2-1; D is perhaps TRBD2 (6 bases). Sequenced here: peripheral blood mononuclear cells (PBMCs), sampled at new diagnosis, from a patient treated with antithyroid drugs. The TCR originated in a woman in her twenties or thirties with Graves disease. CDR3 protein: CASSLAAGGEQFF. CDR3 nucleotides: TGTGCCAGCAGCTTAGCGGCCGGGGGTGAGCAGTTCTTC.